The 27 T cell receptor beta chains in this list originate from one sample, sequenced in a study of regulatory T cells in long-lasting Graves disease. Libraries of TCR beta came from iRepertoire HTBI primers plus Arm-PCR of CDR3 regions. From the multiplex PCR reads, TCRdb called clonotypes with MiXCR, one entry per CDR3 protein. The table has 400,000 to 500,000 distinct CDR3 sequences, 22% seen once. Time point meaning: persistent/refractory GD, antithyroid drugs over 5 years with positive TRAb. Making the TCR library involved RNA that had been extracted from PBMCs. The specimen comprised peripheral blood mononuclear cells (PBMCs), sampled when the disease was refractory, from a patient treated with antithyroid drugs. Receptor source: a female donor with Graves disease.

The chain links TRBV7-2 to TRBJ2-2; 9 bases fit TRBD1. The CDR3 sequence is 19 residues long. Germline CDR1 is SGHTA and CDR2 is FQGNSA. Losses at the gene ends were 2 bases for V and 5 bases for J; bases not matched to a gene: 15. This CDR3 is CASSLSPPYRDRVTGELFF. The CDR3 DNA is TGTGCCAGCAGCTTATCCCCTCCTTACCGGGACAGGGTAACCGGGGAGCTGTTTTTT.

Note on this clonotype: A much larger clone differs from this one at a single base, so this may be a read error. The chain combines TRBV6-2 or TRBV6-3 with TRBJ2-7; D unclear. The CDR3 sequence is 13 residues long. The germline CDR1 and CDR2 sequences are MNHEY and SVGEGT. Trimming pared 4 bases from V and 2 bases from J, leaving 9 bases between. The CDR3: CASSSTSAYEQYF. CDR3 DNA: TGTGCCAGCAGTTCAACAAGCGCCTACGAGCAGTACTTC.

The chain uses TRBV2 and TRBJ2-1; no clear D gene. In germline, CDR1 is SNHLY, CDR2 FYNNEI. V gave up 2 bases and J gave up 9 bases, with 11 bases separating them. CDR3 length equals 13 residues. The DNA of the CDR3 is TGTGCCAGCAGTGAACCGAGTCAGATTGAGCAGTTCTTC. It codes for CASSEPSQIEQFF.

The chain combines TRBV7-2 with TRBJ2-3, with a possible D match to TRBD2 (5 bases). The CDR3 has 14 residues. Trimming pared 3 bases from V and 6 bases from J, leaving 13 bases between. In germline, CDR1 is SGHTA, CDR2 FQGNSA. CDR3 bases: TGTGCCAGCAGCTTGGATCTCGGGATGGATACGCAGTATTTT. It specifies CASSLDLGMDTQYF.

This clonotype turned up a few times. This chain uses TRBV5-1 with TRBJ2-2; D is ambiguous. V was trimmed by 4 bases and J by 0 bases, leaving 13 bases between them. Germline V gene data show CDR1 as SGHRS and CDR2 as YFSETQ. There are 16 residues in the CDR3. The DNA of the CDR3 is TGCGCCAGCAGCGCCGACGGATATTCGAACACCGGGGAGCTGTTTTTT. Translation gives CASSADGYSNTGELFF. Variable domain in full (rest from reference TRBV5-1 and TRBJ2-2): KAGVTQTPRYLIKTRGQQVTLSCSPISGHRSVSWYQQTPGQGLQFLFEYFSETQRNKGNFPGRFSGRQFSNSRSEMNVSTLELGDSALYLCASSADGYSNTGELFFGEGSRLTVL.

This clonotype was recorded many times. The chain uses TRBV20-1 and TRBJ1-1; possibly TRBD1 for D (5 bases). Germline CDR1 DFQATT, CDR2 SNEGSKA (reference sequence). The length of the CDR3 is 15 residues. V dropped 5 bases and J dropped 1 base, with 17 bases sitting between them. CDR3 amino acids: CSASSLQEENTEAFF. DNA of the CDR3: TGCAGTGCTTCCAGCTTACAGGAGGAGAACACTGAAGCTTTCTTT.

This clonotype has more than one count but fewer than ten. The chain links TRBV7-3 to TRBJ2-1; a possible D gene is TRBD2 (5 bases). The V end was cut by 4 bases, the J end by 1 base, with 11 bases between. The CDR3 covers 15 residues. Per the germline V gene, CDR1 is SGHTA and CDR2 is FQGTGA. Written as DNA, the CDR3 is TGTGCCAGCAGCTCCCGGACTGCTTCCTACAATGAGCAGTTCTTC. It encodes CASSSRTASYNEQFF.

This clonotype was counted a few times. The chain joins TRBV3-1 to TRBJ1-1; 9 bases map to TRBD1. Germline V gene sequence: CDR1 LGHDT, CDR2 YNNKEL (reference sequence). V lost 4 bases and J lost 5; bases outside the gene matches: 5. This CDR3 region has 14 residues. CDR3 DNA: TGTGCCAGCAGCCCTCGGACAGGGGAAACTGAAGCTTTCTTT. Translating it yields CASSPRTGETEAFF.

V is TRBV7-2 and J is TRBJ1-3; D unresolved. In germline, CDR1 is SGHTA, CDR2 FQGNSA. V was shortened by 1 base and J by 0 bases, with 7 bases between the two germline ends. CDR3 size: 15 residues. The CDR3 DNA follows: TGTGCCAGCAGCTTAGAAGGTTACTCTGGAAACACCATATATTTT. Protein: CASSLEGYSGNTIYF.

This clonotype was recorded many times. This rearrangement joins TRBV11-3 to TRBJ1-5, with unresolved D. Per germline, CDR1 SGHNT and CDR2 YENEEA. The CDR3 is 15 residues long. V was cut by 0 bases and J by 1 base, with 7 bases left in between. CDR3 amino acids: CASSLDGGSNQPQHF. DNA of the CDR3: TGTGCCAGCAGCTTAGACGGTGGGAGCAATCAGCCCCAGCATTTT.

J is TRBJ1-5 and V is TRBV5-4, with unresolved D. Germline V gene lookup returns CDR1 SGHNT and CDR2 YYREEE (reference sequence). The V end lost 3 bases, the J end lost 5 bases, and 9 bases lay between the germline ends. This CDR3 comprises 13 residues. CDR3 in amino acids: CASSSGLDQPQHF. As DNA, the CDR3 is TGTGCCAGCAGCTCTGGGTTGGATCAGCCCCAGCATTTT.

The table lists this clonotype with a few counts. The rearrangement uses TRBV15 and TRBJ2-2; 7 nucleotides agree with TRBD1. The CDR3 is 16 amino acids. V shed 1 base and J 0 bases; nucleotides not matched to a gene: 2. Germline CDR1 and CDR2: LNHNV and YYDKDF (reference sequence). In DNA, the CDR3 is TGTGCCACCAGCAGAGGAGGGGGCGCGAACACCGGGGAGCTGTTTTTT. Translating it yields CATSRGGGANTGELFF.

This clonotype showed up many times. The chain has TRBV7-3 and TRBJ1-1; D ambiguous. Per germline, CDR1 SGHTA and CDR2 FQGTGA. CDR3 size: 11 residues. The germline V and J ends were trimmed by 10 bases and 4 bases, with 10 bases remaining between them. As DNA, the CDR3 is TGTGCCACCCTACTACGCACTGAAGCTTTCTTT. This encodes CATLLRTEAFF.

The chain is built from TRBV7-3 and TRBJ2-4; D is perhaps TRBD2 (6 bases). V was cut by 4 bases and J by 6 bases, with 10 bases left in between. From germline, CDR1 is SGHTA and CDR2 FQGTGA. The CDR3 contains 13 residues. CDR3 residues: CASSSLGGNIQYF. The CDR3 nucleotides are TGTGCCAGCAGCTCCTTGGGGGGAAACATTCAGTACTTC.

The J gene is TRBJ1-2, the V gene TRBV28, with D unclear. Germline V gene data show CDR1 as MDHEN and CDR2 as SYDVKM. The CDR3 length is 11 residues. Trimming took off 7 bases at V and 8 bases at J, with 11 bases between the two ends. The CDR3 bases are TGTGCCAGCAAGTTTATCGGAGGCTACACCTTC. Protein: CASKFIGGYTF.

In this sample, this clonotype turned up many times. The V gene is TRBV6-1, the J gene TRBJ2-5; TRBD2 aligns across 14 bases. V lost 6 bases, J lost 5 bases, and 8 bases stayed unmatched. Germline lookup yields CDR1 MNHNS and CDR2 SASEGT. The CDR3 extends over 16 amino acids. CDR3 bases: TGTGCCAGCAGACCTGGACTAGCGGGGGGCTGGGAGACCCAGTACTTC. Translated: CASRPGLAGGWETQYF.

This clonotype came up many times. One junction end does not reproduce the germline sequence, and a read error may be involved. This chain connects TRBV28 to TRBJ1-6; unclear D gene. The CDR3 consists of 11 residues. The V gene's germline CDR1 is MDHEN and CDR2 SYDVKM. CDR3 region: CASSLGPTVYF. CDR3 DNA: TGTGCCAGCAGTTTAGGCCCGACCGTATACTTT.

This clonotype has at least ten counts. The J gene is TRBJ1-1, the V gene TRBV28; 8 positions match TRBD1. V gave up 3 bases and J gave up 11 bases; unmatched junction bases: 8. This CDR3 spans 13 amino acids. Looked up from germline, CDR1 is MDHEN and CDR2 is SYDVKM. CDR3 sequence: CASSLDRVVSAFF. The CDR3 DNA reads TGTGCCAGCAGTTTGGACAGGGTAGTGAGTGCTTTCTTT. The whole variable domain, remainder taken from reference TRBV28 and TRBJ1-1, is DVKVTQSSRYLVKRTGEKVFLECVQDMDHENMFWYRQDPGLGLRLIYFSYDVKMKEKGDIPEGYSVSREKKERFSLILESASTNQTSMYLCASSLDRVVSAFFGQGTRLTVV.

V is TRBV7-9 and J is TRBJ2-1; D possibly corresponds to TRBD2 (5 bases). CDR1 is SEHNR and CDR2 is FQNEAQ in the germline V gene (reference sequence). Trimming took 0 bases from V and 8 from J, leaving 11 bases between them. The CDR3 sequence is 14 residues long. The DNA for the CDR3 is TGTGCCAGCAGCTTAGCCGGGCGGGTCGATGAGCAGTTCTTC. This encodes CASSLAGRVDEQFF.

This chain connects TRBV5-6 to TRBJ1-2; no clear D. The CDR3 covers 13 residues. In germline, CDR1 is SGHDT, CDR2 YYEEEE. V lost 3 bases and J 5 bases, leaving 11 bases between the germline ends. CDR3 loop: CASSSGRRYGYTF. CDR3 sequence (DNA): TGTGCCAGCAGCTCCGGACGGCGGTATGGCTACACCTTC.

In this sample, this clonotype turned up a few times. The chain is built from TRBV2 and TRBJ2-2; 8 bases align to TRBD2. This CDR3 is built from 15 residues. V shed 7 bases, J shed 1 base, and the junction held 5 bases outside the gene matches. The V gene's germline CDR1 is SNHLY and CDR2 FYNNEI. The CDR3 coding sequence is TGTGCCAGCACCCAGCTAGCGGGGAACACCGGGGAGCTGTTTTTT. This codes for CASTQLAGNTGELFF.

V is TRBV14 and J is TRBJ2-3; D not certain. Germline V CDR1 and CDR2: SGHDN, FVKESK. The V end was cut by 0 bases, the J end by 1 base, with 11 bases between. CDR3 length: 16 residues. This chain's CDR3 is CASSQDQFWGTDTQYF. The CDR3 nucleotides read TGTGCCAGCAGCCAAGATCAGTTTTGGGGCACAGATACGCAGTATTTT.

This clonotype showed up many times. The chain joins TRBV28 to TRBJ1-2, with D possibly matching TRBD1 (6 bases). Germline CDR1 and CDR2: MDHEN and SYDVKM. The V end was cut by 8 bases, the J end by 4 bases, with 17 bases between. The CDR3 is 14 residues long. CDR3 protein: CASSLQGHPYGYTF. The CDR3 DNA reads TGTGCCAGCTCTCTTCAGGGACACCCCTATGGCTACACCTTC.

The sample holds many counts of this clonotype. This sequence joins TRBV28 and TRBJ1-2; possible D gene TRBD1, 6 bases. This CDR3 contains 14 residues. Trimming took off 6 bases at V and 6 bases at J, with 17 bases between the two ends. Looked up from germline, CDR1 is MDHEN and CDR2 is SYDVKM. CDR3 sequence reads: CASSSLGGGNGYTF. The CDR3 DNA reads TGTGCCAGCAGCTCTCTGGGAGGGGGTAATGGCTACACCTTC.

As for this clonotype: This sequence is one base from a far larger clone and is likely a read error. The CDR3 does not end in the conserved phenylalanine or tryptophan, so this is likely a read error. The V call is TRBV6-2 or TRBV6-3, the J call TRBJ1-2, with D tentatively TRBD1 (5 bases). The CDR3 is 14 residues long. CDR1 MNHEY and CDR2 SVGEGT come from the germline V gene. Trimming pared 0 bases from V and 4 bases from J, leaving 9 bases between. CDR3 sequence: CASSYSRGTYGYTL. Written as DNA, the CDR3 is TGTGCCAGCAGTTACTCGCGAGGGACCTATGGCTACACCCTC.

This clonotype was seen a handful of times. This chain connects TRBV18 to TRBJ1-1, with D hard to call. The CDR3 length is 15 residues. Trimming removed 3 bases at V and 0 bases at J, with 11 bases between. Germline V gives CDR1 KGHSH, CDR2 LQKENI. The CDR3 loop is CASSPPGSMNTEAFF. In DNA form, the CDR3 reads TGTGCCAGCTCACCTCCGGGATCCATGAACACTGAAGCTTTCTTT.

The chain employs TRBV5-1 and TRBJ2-5; 11 bases line up with TRBD1. Per germline, CDR1 SGHRS and CDR2 YFSETQ. V shed 4 bases, J shed 1 base, and the junction held 3 bases outside the gene matches. The CDR3 contains 15 residues. The CDR3 is CASSPGTGGQETQYF. The DNA for the CDR3 is TGCGCCAGCAGCCCCGGGACAGGGGGCCAAGAGACCCAGTACTTC.